A selection of T cell receptor beta chains follows, all from one sample in a study of T-cell reconstitution after alpha-beta-depleted transplantation in children. TCRdb independently ran MiXCR on the PCR reads; one entry per CDR3 protein. This sample has about 460,000 distinct CDR3 sequences, with approximately 13% found just once. Specimen: PBMCs from the stem cell graft donor, collected from the stem cell graft. The receptors stem from a human donor who donated a stem cell graft to a child with combined immunodeficiency. Both conserved end residues are part of each CDR3. The order of the fields is clone size, V gene, D gene, J gene, CDR3 DNA, CDR3 protein. The D gene is left open where the match is weak. Part of the rows lack a size; the others show once, few, many or a class for expanded clones.

size: many; V: TRBV12-3/TRBV12-4; D: TRBD2; J: TRBJ2-7; DNA: TGTGCCAGCAGCCCTTCGCGGGGGGCTGACTACGAGCAGTACTTC; CDR3: CASSPSRGADYEQYF
size: many; V: TRBV7-8; D: .; J: TRBJ2-1; DNA: TGTGCCAGCAGCCTGGCCAGGTTCCTATACAATGAGCAGTTCTTC; CDR3: CASSLARFLYNEQFF
size: few; V: TRBV11-2; D: .; J: TRBJ2-3; DNA: TGTGCCAGCAGCCAATCTAGCAGCCCCGGCACAGATACGCAGTATTTT; CDR3: CASSQSSSPGTDTQYF
size: .; V: TRBV7-9; D: TRBD1; J: TRBJ1-1; DNA: TGTGCCAGCAGCTTAGTACAGGGGGCCACTGAAGCTTTCTTT; CDR3: CASSLVQGATEAFF
size: many; V: TRBV19; D: .; J: TRBJ2-1; DNA: TGTGCCAGTAGTCCTCCCCTAGTTTCTTACAATGAGCAGTTCTTC; CDR3: CASSPPLVSYNEQFF
size: .; V: TRBV27; D: TRBD2; J: TRBJ2-1; DNA: TGTGCCAGCAGCTCCACTAGCGGGGGGCGGAATGAGCAGTTCTTC; CDR3: CASSSTSGGRNEQFF
size: .; V: TRBV2; D: TRBD2; J: TRBJ2-2; DNA: TGTGCCAGCAGTGGAATGGGGCTAGCGGGAGTACGGACCGGGGAGCTGTTTTTT; CDR3: CASSGMGLAGVRTGELFF
size: .; V: TRBV28; D: TRBD1; J: TRBJ1-5; DNA: TGTGCCAGCAGTTTTCAGGGGGTTCAGCCCCAGCATTTT; CDR3: CASSFQGVQPQHF
size: many; V: TRBV11-3; D: .; J: TRBJ1-1; DNA: TGTGCCAGCAGCTTAGCTCCAGGACAGCAAGCTTTCTTT; CDR3: CASSLAPGQQAFF
size: .; V: TRBV4-1; D: .; J: TRBJ2-7; DNA: TGCGCCAGCAGCCAAGAGAACGGGGGTCCCTACGAGCAGTACTTC; CDR3: CASSQENGGPYEQYF
size: few; V: TRBV5-1; D: .; J: TRBJ1-1; DNA: TGCGCCAGCAGCTTTAGGTCCGCGGGGAACACTGAAGCTTTCTTT; CDR3: CASSFRSAGNTEAFF
size: few; V: TRBV24-1; D: .; J: TRBJ1-2; DNA: TGTGCCACCAGTGATTTGTGGGGATGGACAGCAGGAAACTATGGCTACACCTTC; CDR3: CATSDLWGWTAGNYGYTF
size: many; V: TRBV6-2/TRBV6-3; D: .; J: TRBJ2-7; DNA: TGTGCCAGCAGAGGGAGTTCCCACGAGCAGTACTTC; CDR3: CASRGSSHEQYF
size: once; V: TRBV12-3/TRBV12-4; D: TRBD1; J: TRBJ1-6; DNA: TGTGCCAGCAGAAAACGCGGGACAGGCAAAAATTCACCCCTCCACTTT; CDR3: CASRKRGTGKNSPLHF
size: .; V: TRBV4-3; D: TRBD1; J: TRBJ2-5; DNA: TGCGCCAGCAGCCGCGACAGGGGATCGGTGGAGACCCAGTACTTC; CDR3: CASSRDRGSVETQYF
size: .; V: TRBV12-3/TRBV12-4; D: .; J: TRBJ2-2; DNA: TGTGCCAGCAGCCGCCATGAGGGTACCGGGGAGCTGTTTTTT; CDR3: CASSRHEGTGELFF
size: many; V: TRBV7-9; D: TRBD1; J: TRBJ2-7; DNA: TGTGCCAGCAGCTTAAAAGGTGACAGGGGCGTTTACGAGCAGTACTTC; CDR3: CASSLKGDRGVYEQYF
size: .; V: TRBV10-3; D: .; J: TRBJ1-6; DNA: TGTGCCATCAAGGGAGACTATAATTCACCCCTCCACTTT; CDR3: CAIKGDYNSPLHF
size: .; V: TRBV12-3/TRBV12-4; D: .; J: TRBJ2-1; DNA: TGTGCCAGCAGTTTAAGAGTGACGGTGCAGTTCTTC; CDR3: CASSLRVTVQFF
size: many; V: TRBV12-3/TRBV12-4; D: TRBD2; J: TRBJ2-1; DNA: TGTGCCAGCAGTTTAGGGGTAGCGGGGGCGTACAATGAGCAGTTCTTC; CDR3: CASSLGVAGAYNEQFF
size: few; V: TRBV9; D: TRBD2; J: TRBJ2-5; DNA: TGTGCCAGCAGCGTGGGGACTAGCGGGGGGCAAGAGACCCAGTACTTC; CDR3: CASSVGTSGGQETQYF
size: few; V: TRBV24-1; D: .; J: TRBJ2-2; DNA: TGTGCCACCAGTCCTGTCGCGACTACAAACACCGGGGAGCTGTTTTTT; CDR3: CATSPVATTNTGELFF
size: few; V: TRBV7-9; D: TRBD1; J: TRBJ1-2; DNA: TGTGCCAGCAGCTTAGACAGGGGGAACTATGGCTACACCTTC; CDR3: CASSLDRGNYGYTF
size: few; V: TRBV12-3/TRBV12-4; D: .; J: TRBJ2-1; DNA: TGTGCCAGCAGTCTCGACTGGGCGGGGAAGGGTGACAATGAGCAGTTCTTC; CDR3: CASSLDWAGKGDNEQFF
size: many; V: TRBV4-3; D: .; J: TRBJ1-2; DNA: TGCGCCAGCAGCCATCCTCAGGGGTCGTACACCTTC; CDR3: CASSHPQGSYTF
size: .; V: TRBV19; D: TRBD1; J: TRBJ1-4; DNA: TGTGCCAGTAGCCCCAGGGGGCTGACAAGGGAAAAACTGTTTTTT; CDR3: CASSPRGLTREKLFF
size: .; V: TRBV30; D: .; J: TRBJ2-2; DNA: TGTGCCTGGACTATCGGGGCCGGGGAGCTGTTTTTT; CDR3: CAWTIGAGELFF
size: .; V: TRBV20-1; D: TRBD1; J: TRBJ1-1; DNA: TGCAGTGCTCGGGACAGGGCCCGCGCTGAAGCTTTCTTT; CDR3: CSARDRARAEAFF
size: .; V: TRBV9; D: .; J: TRBJ2-1; DNA: TGTGCCAGCAGCGGCGGGACGCCGGGCTACAATGAGCAGTTCTTC; CDR3: CASSGGTPGYNEQFF
size: .; V: TRBV5-6; D: TRBD2; J: TRBJ2-5; DNA: TGTGCCAGCAGCTTGGCCGGCGTTAGCGGGGGGGAGACCCAGTACTTC; CDR3: CASSLAGVSGGETQYF
size: few; V: TRBV5-1; D: .; J: TRBJ1-6; DNA: TGCGCCAGCAGCTTGGCCGGCAATTCACCCCTCCACTTT; CDR3: CASSLAGNSPLHF
size: many; V: TRBV5-1; D: .; J: TRBJ2-5; DNA: TGCGCCAGCAGCTATGGGGACACTCCCGGGAGGGAGACCCAGTACTTC; CDR3: CASSYGDTPGRETQYF
size: few; V: TRBV5-1; D: TRBD2; J: TRBJ2-3; DNA: TGCGCCAGCAGCCGGGGGGTTCTTGGACCCACAGATACGCAGTATTTT; CDR3: CASSRGVLGPTDTQYF
size: .; V: TRBV28; D: TRBD1; J: TRBJ1-2; DNA: TGTGCCAGCAGTTTCAAACTGACAGGGATCTATGGCTACACCTTC; CDR3: CASSFKLTGIYGYTF
size: .; V: TRBV20-1; D: .; J: TRBJ2-7; DNA: TGCAGTGCCGAACACGGGCAGTACTTC; CDR3: CSAEHGQYF
size: many; V: TRBV7-9; D: TRBD2; J: TRBJ2-1; DNA: TGTGCCAGCAGCATGGGACTAGCGAGGGGGGATGAGCAGTTCTTC; CDR3: CASSMGLARGDEQFF
size: .; V: TRBV12-3/TRBV12-4; D: TRBD2; J: TRBJ2-5; DNA: TGTGCCAGCAGCCCCCCCGGGGGGGGAGGGGAGACCCAGTACTTC; CDR3: CASSPPGGGGETQYF
size: few; V: TRBV12-3/TRBV12-4; D: .; J: TRBJ1-1; DNA: TGTGCCAGCAGCACGGGACGTGAAGCTTTCTTT; CDR3: CASSTGREAFF
size: .; V: TRBV5-5; D: TRBD1; J: TRBJ2-7; DNA: TGTGCCAGCAGCTTGGGCAGGCGGACAGGGGGTTCAAACGAGCAGTACTTC; CDR3: CASSLGRRTGGSNEQYF
size: many; V: TRBV6-2/TRBV6-3; D: .; J: TRBJ2-1; DNA: TGTGCCAGCAGTTACGGTCTAGCGCGGACCTACAATGAGCAGTTCTTC; CDR3: CASSYGLARTYNEQFF
size: few; V: TRBV9; D: .; J: TRBJ2-7; DNA: TGTGCCAGCAGCGTAGCCCCTGACAGAACCTACGAGCAGTACTTC; CDR3: CASSVAPDRTYEQYF
size: .; V: TRBV7-3; D: TRBD2; J: TRBJ2-2; DNA: TGTGCCAGCAGCTCCCTAGCGGGGGCGTACACCGGGGAGCTGTTTTTT; CDR3: CASSSLAGAYTGELFF
size: few; V: TRBV27; D: .; J: TRBJ2-1; DNA: TGTGCCAGCAGTTTAGGTAGCGGAATGTTTCGAGAGCAGTTCTTC; CDR3: CASSLGSGMFREQFF
size: .; V: TRBV20-1; D: .; J: TRBJ2-1; DNA: TGCAGTGCGGACAGCCGGGACAATGCCTACAATGAGCAGTTCTTC; CDR3: CSADSRDNAYNEQFF
size: .; V: TRBV7-3; D: .; J: TRBJ2-5; DNA: TGTGCCAGCAGCTTAACAGGGCAAACTGGGGAGACCCAGTACTTC; CDR3: CASSLTGQTGETQYF
size: .; V: TRBV4-3; D: TRBD1; J: TRBJ2-7; DNA: TGCGCCAGCAGCCACGGGACAGGTACTTCCTCCGAGCAGTACTTC; CDR3: CASSHGTGTSSEQYF
size: many; V: TRBV5-1; D: TRBD2; J: TRBJ2-3; DNA: TGCGCCAGCAGCTCCATCGGGACTAGCGGGATCTCCACAGATACGCAGTATTTT; CDR3: CASSSIGTSGISTDTQYF
size: .; V: TRBV7-8; D: TRBD1; J: TRBJ1-1; DNA: TGTGCCAGCAGCTATCCGACAGGGTTGAACACTGAAGCTTTCTTT; CDR3: CASSYPTGLNTEAFF
size: few; V: TRBV10-3; D: .; J: TRBJ2-2; DNA: TGTGCCATCGGGGGGATCAGCGGGGAGCTGTTTTTT; CDR3: CAIGGISGELFF
size: .; V: TRBV4-3; D: .; J: TRBJ2-3; DNA: TGCGCCAGCAGCCAAGACCATCTAGTTACGCAGTATTTT; CDR3: CASSQDHLVTQYF